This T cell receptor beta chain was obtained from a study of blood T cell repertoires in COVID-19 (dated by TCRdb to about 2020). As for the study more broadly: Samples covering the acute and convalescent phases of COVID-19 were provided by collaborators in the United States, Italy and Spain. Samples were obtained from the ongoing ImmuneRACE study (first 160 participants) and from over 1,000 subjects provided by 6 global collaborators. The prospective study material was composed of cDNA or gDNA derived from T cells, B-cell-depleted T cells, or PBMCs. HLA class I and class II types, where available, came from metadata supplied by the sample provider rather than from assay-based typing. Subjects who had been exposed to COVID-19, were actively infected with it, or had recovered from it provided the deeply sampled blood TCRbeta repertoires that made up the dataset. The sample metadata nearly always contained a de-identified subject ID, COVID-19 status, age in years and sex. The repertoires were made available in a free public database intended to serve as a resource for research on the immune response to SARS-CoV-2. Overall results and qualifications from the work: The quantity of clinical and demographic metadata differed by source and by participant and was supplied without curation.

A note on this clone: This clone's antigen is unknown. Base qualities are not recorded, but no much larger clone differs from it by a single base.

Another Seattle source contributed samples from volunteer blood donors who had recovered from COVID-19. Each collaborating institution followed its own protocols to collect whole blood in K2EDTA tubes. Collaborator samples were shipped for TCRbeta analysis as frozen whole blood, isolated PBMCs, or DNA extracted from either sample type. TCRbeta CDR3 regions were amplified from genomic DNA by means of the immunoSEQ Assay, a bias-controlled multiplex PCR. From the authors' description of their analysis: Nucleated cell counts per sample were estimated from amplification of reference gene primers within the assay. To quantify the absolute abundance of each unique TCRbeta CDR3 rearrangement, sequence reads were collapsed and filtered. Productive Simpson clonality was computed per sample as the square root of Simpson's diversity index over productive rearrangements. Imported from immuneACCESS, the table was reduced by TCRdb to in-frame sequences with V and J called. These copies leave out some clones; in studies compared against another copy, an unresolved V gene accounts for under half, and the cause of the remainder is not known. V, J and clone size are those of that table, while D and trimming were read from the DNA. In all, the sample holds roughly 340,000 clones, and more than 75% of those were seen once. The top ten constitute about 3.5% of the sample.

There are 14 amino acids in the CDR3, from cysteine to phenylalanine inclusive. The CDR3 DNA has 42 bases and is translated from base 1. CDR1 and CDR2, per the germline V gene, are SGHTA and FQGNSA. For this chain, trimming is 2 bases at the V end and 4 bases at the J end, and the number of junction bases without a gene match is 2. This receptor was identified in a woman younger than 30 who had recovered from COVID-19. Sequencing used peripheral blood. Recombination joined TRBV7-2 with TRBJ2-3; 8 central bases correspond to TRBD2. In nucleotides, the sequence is TGTGCCAGCAGCTTAACGGGAGGGGCAGATACGCAGTATTTT. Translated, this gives CASSLTGGADTQYF. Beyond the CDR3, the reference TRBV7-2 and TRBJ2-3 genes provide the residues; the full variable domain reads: GAGVSQSPSNKVTEKGKDVELRCDPISGHTALYWYRQSLGQGLEFLIYFQGNSAPDKSGLPSDRFSAERTGGSVSTLTIQRTQQEDSAVYLCASSLTGGADTQYFGPGTRLTVL.